The sequence of this T cell receptor (beta chain) was determined in a study of shared clonotypes between healthy human individuals. Study in general: Researchers assigned three CD4 naive, three CD4 memory, two CD8 naive and one CD8 memory plate to each donor. General observations from the study: Only blood underwent sampling, and tissue repertoires likely differ.

Turning to this clone: The target antigen is unknown.

Here immunoSEQ multiplex PCR was the method, and the copy in TCRdb shows in-frame clones only, minus some. The table shows about 1 million clones, with under 80% occurring only once. V lost 0 bases to trimming and J lost 0 bases, with 3 bases between them. The CDR3 runs 15 residues. CDR1 MNHEY and CDR2 SMNVEV come from the germline V gene (reference sequence). The sequencing sample was made of memory CD4+ T cells sorted from blood. Subset specified: CD45RA-negative fraction. The clonotype originates from a man between 18 and 35 years old in good health. V usage is TRBV27 and J usage is TRBJ2-6, with D unresolved. The CDR3 DNA follows: TGTGCCAGCAGTTTATCCCGCTCTGGGGCCAACGTCCTGACTTTC. Its translation: CASSLSRSGANVLTF.